This T cell receptor beta chain was recorded in a study of regulatory T cells in long-lasting Graves disease. The authors built TCR beta libraries using iRepertoire HTBI primers and Arm-PCR of CDR3 regions. Via MiXCR, TCRdb re-called the multiplex PCR reads, giving one row per CDR3 protein. The sample has 400,000 to 500,000 distinct CDR3 sequences; 14% are singletons. Many counts were recorded for this clonotype. What it binds is not known. Described time point: newly diagnosed GD, antithyroid drugs for less than 3 months. TCR sequences were obtained from RNA taken from PBMCs. Losses at the gene ends were 4 bases for V and 4 bases for J; bases not matched to a gene: 6. Germline lookup yields CDR1 MNHEY and CDR2 SMNVEV (reference sequence). This CDR3 is built from 17 residues. Notes on the study in general: Only peripheral blood was studied, not thyroid tissue.

This same sample was also part of a study on T cells in Graves' hyperthyroidism and ophthalmopathy.

The chain joins TRBV27 to TRBJ2-2, with 13 bases identical to TRBD2. The input for sequencing was peripheral blood mononuclear cells (PBMCs), taken at new diagnosis, from a patient treated with antithyroid drugs. This TCR came from a woman in her forties or fifties with Graves disease. The CDR3 loop is CASSSPGLAGPTGELFF. In DNA, the CDR3 is TGTGCCAGCAGTTCACCGGGACTAGCGGGACCCACCGGGGAGCTGTTTTTT.